This is a list of T cell receptor beta chains from one sample in a study of blood T cell repertoires in COVID-19. The method was immunoSEQ multiplex PCR; TCRdb's version includes in-frame clones alone and lacks a portion of them. The data hold about 240,000 clones, with about four fifths observed a single time. The material sequenced was peripheral blood. These TCRs come from an elderly woman with COVID-19, enrolled during active disease. CDR3s include the opening cysteine and the closing phenylalanine or tryptophan. D genes are given only for firm matches. The size field is filled for only some rows; it gives once, few, many or a size class.

v_gene,abundance,d_gene,j_gene,CDR3nt,CDR3aa
TRBV5-1,NA,NA,TRBJ2-3,TGCGCCAGCAGCGCTGGGACACTCACAGATACGCAGTATTTT,CASSAGTLTDTQYF
TRBV7-3,NA,TRBD1,TRBJ2-7,TGTGCCAGCAGCTTAACGCCAGGGGGCTACGAGCAGTACTTC,CASSLTPGGYEQYF
TRBV3-1/TRBV3-2,NA,NA,TRBJ1-3,TGTGCCAGCAGCCAAAGAGGAAGCTCTGGAAACACCATATATTTT,CASSQRGSSGNTIYF
TRBV6-2/TRBV6-3,few,NA,TRBJ2-2,TGTGCCAGCAGTTACTCCAGGAGCAGGGGCACCGGGGAGCTGTTTTTT,CASSYSRSRGTGELFF
TRBV4-3,NA,NA,TRBJ1-4,TGCGCCAGCAGCCAAGCGGCAGGGAATGAAAAACTGTTTTTT,CASSQAAGNEKLFF
TRBV5-1,NA,TRBD1,TRBJ2-4,TGCGCCAGCAGCTTCACCACAGGGGCAAAAAACATTCAGTACTTC,CASSFTTGAKNIQYF
TRBV7-3,few,NA,TRBJ1-2,TGTGCCAGCAGCTCCCCGGGTCGTGGCTACACCTTC,CASSSPGRGYTF
TRBV3-1/TRBV3-2,NA,TRBD2,TRBJ2-1,TGTGCCAGCAGCCCAAGCGGGGGGGCCTACAATGAGCAGTTCTTC,CASSPSGGAYNEQFF
TRBV9,NA,NA,TRBJ2-2,TGTGCCAGCAGCCCCCGGGACTTGAACACCGGGGAGCTGTTTTTT,CASSPRDLNTGELFF
TRBV7-3,NA,NA,TRBJ2-1,TGTGCCAGCAGCAATGACAGTCCAAATGAGCAGTTCTTC,CASSNDSPNEQFF
TRBV6-5,once,NA,TRBJ1-6,TGTGCCAGCAGTTACGGTCTTGGCTCACCCCTCCACTTT,CASSYGLGSPLHF
TRBV5-4,NA,TRBD1,TRBJ2-3,TGTGCCAGCAGCTTACAGGGGTCAAATACGCAGTATTTT,CASSLQGSNTQYF
TRBV5-1,NA,NA,TRBJ2-1,TGCGCCAGCAGCTTGGTAACCGTGAGCAATTATGAGCAGTTCTTC,CASSLVTVSNYEQFF
TRBV6-4,NA,NA,TRBJ2-4,TGTGCCAGTTGTAGGGGGAGAAAGTACTTC,CASCRGRKYF
TRBV5-1,NA,NA,TRBJ1-5,TGCGCCAGCAGTTCGAGGGCCGGTCAGCCCCAGCATTTT,CASSSRAGQPQHF
TRBV18,NA,NA,TRBJ2-1,TGTGCCAGCTCACTAAGTCAGTTGAATGAGCAGTTCTTC,CASSLSQLNEQFF
TRBV3-1/TRBV3-2,NA,NA,TRBJ2-1,TGTGCCAGCAGCTTAATACTCGCGAGCTCCTACAATGAGCAGTTCTTC,CASSLILASSYNEQFF
TRBV19,few,NA,TRBJ1-5,TGTGCCAGTAGTCCGTTCCAGGGTCAGCCCCAGCATTTT,CASSPFQGQPQHF
TRBV28,many,TRBD2,TRBJ2-7,TGTGCCAGCAGTTCCTTAGCGGGAGGGCTACCCGAGCAGTACTTC,CASSSLAGGLPEQYF
TRBV29-1,NA,TRBD1,TRBJ1-2,TGCAGCGTTCCGGGGAGGACAGGGCAAGGTAGCTATGGCTACACCTTC,CSVPGRTGQGSYGYTF
TRBV6-5,NA,TRBD1,TRBJ1-5,TGTGCCAGCAGTCCTGACAGGGACCAGCCCCAGCATTTT,CASSPDRDQPQHF
TRBV12-3/TRBV12-4,NA,NA,TRBJ1-1,TGTGCCAGCAGTTTACGGGGGGCCGAAGCTTTCTTT,CASSLRGAEAFF
TRBV25-1,NA,NA,TRBJ1-2,TGTGCCAGCAGGGGGGAGGGGAGGATCAATGGCTACACCTTC,CASRGEGRINGYTF
TRBV18,NA,NA,TRBJ2-3,TGTGCCAGCTCACCGCTAGTAGCCGCAGATACGCAGTATTTT,CASSPLVAADTQYF
TRBV11-2,NA,NA,TRBJ1-6,TGTGCCAGCAGCTTATTGGGGGAGGGTTCACCCCTCCACTTT,CASSLLGEGSPLHF
TRBV5-4,NA,TRBD1,TRBJ1-2,TGTGCCAGCAGCCGACCGGGACAGGGGGCGATCTATGGCTACACCTTC,CASSRPGQGAIYGYTF
TRBV5-1,once,TRBD1,TRBJ1-5,TGCGCCAGCAGCTTGGGGACAGGGAGCAATCAGCCCCAGCATTTT,CASSLGTGSNQPQHF
TRBV5-1,few,NA,TRBJ2-1,TGCGCCAGCAGCTCAAAACGGAGCCCCTACAATGAGCAGTTCTTC,CASSSKRSPYNEQFF
TRBV6-1,NA,TRBD2,TRBJ2-6,TGTGCCAGCAGTGCCCCTAGCGGGAGGGCCCTAACTGGGGCCAACGTCCTGACTTTC,CASSAPSGRALTGANVLTF
TRBV14,few,TRBD1,TRBJ1-4,TGTGCCAGCAGCCAAGTAACAGGGGCTAATGAAAAACTGTTTTTT,CASSQVTGANEKLFF
TRBV5-1,NA,TRBD2,TRBJ2-1,TGCGCCAGCAGCAACTCCCCTAGCGGGGGGTTTAATGAGCAGTTCTTC,CASSNSPSGGFNEQFF
TRBV28,NA,NA,TRBJ2-7,TGTGCCAGCACCCCTGCCGGGGACTCCTACGAGCAGTACTTC,CASTPAGDSYEQYF
TRBV18,NA,TRBD2,TRBJ2-3,TGTGCCAGCTCACCCCAAGGCGGCGGGAGGAGCACAGATACGCAGTATTTT,CASSPQGGGRSTDTQYF
TRBV6-2/TRBV6-3,NA,TRBD1,TRBJ2-5,TGTGCCAGCAGCCGGGACAGGGCTAGGAGAGAGACCCAGTACTTC,CASSRDRARRETQYF
TRBV6-5,NA,NA,TRBJ2-6,TGTGCCGTGGGCTTCTCTGGGGCCAACGTCCTGACTTTC,CAVGFSGANVLTF
TRBV2,NA,TRBD1,TRBJ2-5,TGTGCCAGCGGCCACAGGGGGCGATTGTGGGAGACCCAGTACTTC,CASGHRGRLWETQYF
TRBV7-9,NA,NA,TRBJ2-1,TGTAAGGTATCAACGGGGGTGGTTTACAATGAGCAGTTCTTC,CKVSTGVVYNEQFF
TRBV5-1,few,NA,TRBJ2-2,TGCGCCAGCAGGGTTCACTCAGGGCCCGGGGAGCTGTTTTTT,CASRVHSGPGELFF
TRBV28,NA,TRBD1,TRBJ1-1,TGTGCCAGTTTACAGGGGGCCATGAACACTGAAGCTTTCTTT,CASLQGAMNTEAFF
TRBV5-8,few,NA,TRBJ2-2,TGTGCCAGCAGCCGGGACACGTCGAACACCGGGGAGCTGTTTTTT,CASSRDTSNTGELFF
TRBV6-5,NA,NA,TRBJ1-2,TGTGCCAGCAGTTACGTCAGGGGATACTATGGCTACACCTTC,CASSYVRGYYGYTF
TRBV6-6,NA,TRBD1,TRBJ1-1,TGTGCCAGCAGTTCACAGGGGGCGACGGACACTGAAGCTTTCTTT,CASSSQGATDTEAFF
TRBV2,many,TRBD2,TRBJ2-2,TGTGCCAGCTGCCCGCGGGGGACCGGGGAGCTGTTTTTT,CASCPRGTGELFF
TRBV14,NA,TRBD1,TRBJ1-6,TGTGCCAGCAGCCTGTGGGACAGCTGGCGCTCACCCCTCCACTTT,CASSLWDSWRSPLHF
TRBV28,once,NA,TRBJ2-2,TGTGCCACCCTAGGGGTCCGCACCGGGGAGCTGTTTTTT,CATLGVRTGELFF
TRBV5-1,NA,NA,TRBJ1-2,TGCGCCAGCAGCTGGGGCTGGACCTCTATGGAGGGCTACACCTTC,CASSWGWTSMEGYTF
TRBV4-2,NA,NA,TRBJ1-1,TGTGCCAGCAGCCAAGATAGGGGGAGGGGCACTGAAGCTTTCTTT,CASSQDRGRGTEAFF
TRBV6-5,medium-sized,TRBD1,TRBJ1-6,TGTGCCAGCAGTTATACTCCGGGACAGGGTAATTCACCCCTCCACTTT,CASSYTPGQGNSPLHF
TRBV29-1,NA,NA,TRBJ2-3,TGCAGCGCCACGGCGCGGGGACAGACGAAGCGGGATACGCAGTATTTT,CSATARGQTKRDTQYF
TRBV19,NA,NA,TRBJ1-2,TGTGCCAGTAGGCGACAGCCGGACGGATGGGGAATGGGGTATGGCTACACCTTC,CASRRQPDGWGMGYGYTF
TRBV9,NA,NA,TRBJ2-1,TGTGCCAGCAGTACAGGGATGGGATCCTACAATGAGCAGTTCTTC,CASSTGMGSYNEQFF
TRBV2,NA,TRBD2,TRBJ2-7,TGTGCCAGCAGTGGAGCGGGGAGGTACGAGCAGTACTTC,CASSGAGRYEQYF
TRBV28,NA,NA,TRBJ1-1,TGTGCCAGCTTAAAAAATTCCCCCCCTGAAGCTTTCTTT,CASLKNSPPEAFF